The 22 T cell receptor beta chains in this list originate from one sample, sequenced in a study of T cells expressing NK-cell markers. TCRdb re-called the 5' RACE reads and catalogs CDR3 proteins one per entry, DNA excluded. The listing records some 150,000 distinct CDR3 sequences. Source material: blood T cells: a sorted CD56 or NKG2C T cell subset, CD4+ or CD8+ T cells, or bulk PBMC T cells (not recorded which). The receptors originated from a woman between 50 and 59 years old in good health.

The chain combines TRBV15 with TRBJ2-7; the TCRdb D gene call, TRBD2, has no DNA to confirm it. The CDR3 covers 15 residues. Germline loops: CDR1 LNHNV, CDR2 YYDKDF (reference sequence). CDR3 sequence: CATSMTSGSSYEQYF.

V and J are TRBV7-8 and TRBJ1-1; TCRdb lists TRBD1, though no DNA is available to test this call. The length of the CDR3 is 14 residues. Looked up from germline, CDR1 is SGHVS and CDR2 is FQNEAQ. The CDR3 loop is CASSLGTGDAEAFF.

V is TRBV20-1 and J is TRBJ2-3; TCRdb picks TRBD1, but there is no DNA to check that call. This CDR3 is built from 16 residues. Germline CDR1 and CDR2: DFQATT and SNEGSKA (reference sequence). The CDR3 loop is CSARDVSGGDTDTQYF.

This chain connects TRBV27 to TRBJ2-1. CDR3 size: 14 residues. CDR1 and CDR2 (germline): MNHEY, SMNVEV (reference sequence). CDR3 region: CASRGLVQNNEQFF.

The chain is built from TRBV7-9 and TRBJ2-7; as DNA is missing, the TRBD1 call by TCRdb cannot be tested. Per the germline V gene, CDR1 is SEHNR and CDR2 is FQNEAQ (reference sequence). The CDR3 has 15 residues. CDR3 residues: CASSRPGQGAREQYF.

The chain employs TRBV7-9 and TRBJ2-5; with no DNA, the TCRdb D assignment of TRBD1 cannot be verified. Looked up from germline, CDR1 is SEHNR and CDR2 is FQNEAQ (reference sequence). The length of the CDR3 is 15 residues. CDR3 amino acids: CASSVWTGEVETQYF. The full variable domain, in which reference TRBV7-9 and TRBJ2-5 provide the parts outside the CDR3, is DTGVSQNPRHKITKRGQNVTFRCDPISEHNRLYWYRQTLGQGPEFLTYFQNEAQLEKSRLLSDRFSAERPKGSFSTLEIQRTEQGDSAMYLCASSVWTGEVETQYFGPGTRLLVL.

The V call is TRBV20-1, the J call TRBJ2-1; TCRdb gives TRBD1 as the D gene, but with no DNA this cannot be confirmed. The CDR3 is made up of 11 amino acids. From germline, CDR1 is DFQATT and CDR2 SNEGSKA (reference sequence). The chain's CDR3 is CSASLGGEQFF.

CDR3 amino acids: CASSPRLAGIGSGANVLTF. The chain has TRBV4-1 and TRBJ2-6; TCRdb reports TRBD2, a call that lacks DNA to check it against. This CDR3 region has 19 residues. Per germline, CDR1 MGHRA and CDR2 YSYEKL.

The V and J genes are TRBV28 and TRBJ2-4; TCRdb indicates TRBD1, and absent DNA this call remains unverified. Germline V gene lookup returns CDR1 MDHEN and CDR2 SYDVKM. The CDR3 extends over 16 amino acids. This chain's CDR3 is CASSLGTALAKNIQYF. The whole variable domain, filled in from reference TRBV28 and TRBJ2-4, reads DVKVTQSSRYLVKRTGEKVFLECVQDMDHENMFWYRQDPGLGLRLIYFSYDVKMKEKGDIPEGYSVSREKKERFSLILESASTNQTSMYLCASSLGTALAKNIQYFGAGTRLSVL.

The CDR3 loop is CASSLAGQITDTQYF. V is TRBV5-1 and J is TRBJ2-3. The V gene's germline CDR1 is SGHRS and CDR2 YFSETQ. There are 15 residues in the CDR3.

The V call is TRBV29-1, the J call TRBJ2-7; TCRdb's D call of TRBD2 is untestable without DNA. The CDR3 is made up of 12 amino acids. The germline CDR1 and CDR2 sequences are SQVTM and ANQGSEA. The CDR3 here is CSAGGEAYEQYF.

The gene calls are TRBV28 and TRBJ2-7; TCRdb lists TRBD2, though no DNA is available to test this call. The germline CDR1 and CDR2 sequences are MDHEN and SYDVKM. This CDR3 is built from 16 residues. The CDR3 region is CASSSLYSGEFSEQYF.

The chain joins TRBV7-9 to TRBJ2-1; TCRdb outputs TRBD2, but without DNA this stays unchecked. The CDR3 totals 11 residues. The germline V gene encodes CDR1 SEHNR and CDR2 FQNEAQ (reference sequence). This CDR3 is CASLAFNEQFF.

This sequence joins TRBV7-9 and TRBJ2-1. Germline-derived CDR1 and CDR2 are SEHNR and FQNEAQ (reference sequence). The CDR3 consists of 13 residues. The CDR3 protein is CASRPPLYNEQFF. Together with reference TRBV7-9 and TRBJ2-1, the CDR3 gives the full variable domain: DTGVSQNPRHKITKRGQNVTFRCDPISEHNRLYWYRQTLGQGPEFLTYFQNEAQLEKSRLLSDRFSAERPKGSFSTLEIQRTEQGDSAMYLCASRPPLYNEQFFGPGTRLTVL.

The rearrangement links TRBV4-1 to TRBJ2-1; TCRdb designates TRBD1, a call that cannot be tested without DNA. CDR1 and CDR2 from the germline V gene are MGHRA and YSYEKL. CDR3 size: 16 residues. The chain's CDR3 is CASSPPGGSPFDEQFF.

CDR3 amino acids: CASSLAGSLQETQYF. This rearrangement joins TRBV12-3 or TRBV12-4 to TRBJ2-5; TCRdb returns TRBD1, unconfirmable since there is no DNA. The CDR3 extends over 15 amino acids.

The rearrangement uses TRBV12-3 or TRBV12-4 and TRBJ1-3; absent DNA, TCRdb's TRBD1 call cannot be checked. The CDR3 sequence is 15 residues long. CDR3 sequence: CASSPRSTLANTIYF.

The gene calls are TRBV7-8 and TRBJ1-1; TCRdb returns TRBD1, unconfirmable since there is no DNA. The CDR3 length is 16 residues. The germline V gene has CDR1 SGHVS and CDR2 FQNEAQ. CDR3 region: CASSLPGQGGRTEAFF.

The chain joins TRBV20-1 to TRBJ2-3; TCRdb proposes TRBD2, but this gene call is untestable without DNA. Germline CDR1 reads DFQATT; CDR2 reads SNEGSKA (reference sequence). The CDR3 runs to 14 residues. This chain's CDR3 is CSAAYSAGGDTQYF.

V gene TRBV5-6 combines with J gene TRBJ2-7. CDR1 is SGHDT and CDR2 is YYEEEE in the germline V gene. The CDR3 has 12 amino acids. CDR3 region: CASSSYSYEQYF.

The chain couples TRBV29-1 to TRBJ2-7; the TCRdb call, TRBD1, lacks DNA for checking. The CDR3 is 14 residues long. The V gene's germline CDR1 is SQVTM and CDR2 ANQGSEA. The CDR3 here is CSVGGGSRFYEQYF.

The V gene is TRBV7-2, the J gene TRBJ2-2. Germline V CDR1 and CDR2: SGHTA, FQGNSA. This CDR3 region has 13 residues. CDR3 protein: CASTYLNTGELFF. Full variable domain (outside the CDR3, taken from reference TRBV7-2 and TRBJ2-2): GAGVSQSPSNKVTEKGKDVELRCDPISGHTALYWYRQSLGQGLEFLIYFQGNSAPDKSGLPSDRFSAERTGGSVSTLTIQRTQQEDSAVYLCASTYLNTGELFFGEGSRLTVL.